The present T cell receptor (beta chain) was sequenced within a study of blood T cell repertoires in COVID-19 (dated by TCRdb to 2018 to 2021). Regarding the complete study: Samples from collaborators originated in the United States, Italy and Spain and spanned both the acute and convalescent phases of COVID-19. The prospective study material was composed of cDNA or gDNA derived from T cells, B-cell-depleted T cells, or PBMCs. Subjects who had been exposed to COVID-19, were actively infected with it, or had recovered from it provided the deeply sampled blood TCRbeta repertoires that made up the dataset. The repertoires were released in a freely available public database meant as a resource for research on the immune response to SARS-CoV-2. The samples were drawn from two sources: the first 160 participants of the ongoing ImmuneRACE study, and some 1,300 subjects contributed by 6 global collaborators. Nearly every sample came with metadata listing a de-identified subject ID, COVID-19 status, age in years and sex. Where available, HLA class I and class II types were taken from metadata supplied by the sample provider and were not determined by assay-based typing.

Taken from the germline V gene, the CDR1 and CDR2 loops are SGHTA and FQGTGA. Counted from cysteine to phenylalanine, this CDR3 has 13 amino acids. The entry retains the CDR3 DNA only, 39 bases that are in frame from base 1. Trimming costs V 5 bases and J 1 base, and their ends lie 8 bases apart. Participants in the prospective study were enrolled through a virtual design, were aged about 18 to 100 years, and lived in roughly 26 United States geographic areas. In the prospective study, participants were assigned to cohorts based on the clinical history participants reported in a screening survey and a study questionnaire. Exposed participants were defined as having been in contact with someone with a PCR-confirmed or clinician-diagnosed COVID-19 case within 2 weeks of study entry. In the prospective study, whole blood, serum and a nasopharyngeal or oropharyngeal swab were collected from each participant by mobile phlebotomists. Additional blood draws and questionnaires over an approximately 2-month period could optionally be provided by prospective study participants. Prospective study blood samples were shipped either frozen or at room temperature before DNA extraction.

The immunoSEQ Assay, a bias-controlled multiplex PCR, was used to amplify TCRbeta CDR3 regions from genomic DNA. As for how the authors treated the data: Nucleated cell counts per sample were estimated from amplification of reference gene primers within the assay. Sequence reads were collapsed and filtered to measure the absolute abundance of every unique TCRbeta CDR3 rearrangement. For each sample, productive Simpson clonality was calculated as the square root of Simpson's diversity index over productive rearrangements. TCRdb provides this immuneACCESS table in a form limited to in-frame rearrangements. Some clones are lacking; in checked studies, under half of them reflect an unresolved V gene, and why the rest are absent is not known. That table is the source of V, J and clone size, and D and trimming were worked out from the DNA. The sample records 150,000 to 200,000 clones, roughly 84% of which are singletons. The ten largest clonotypes hold 5.2% of the sample.

Broad study findings and their caveats: The amount of clinical and demographic metadata varied by source and participant and was provided uncurated.

Worth noting for this clone: This receptor's antigen is unknown. No clone much larger than this one lies a single base away; base qualities are absent.

This clonotype was obtained from a man between 65 and 85 years old who had been exposed to COVID-19. The chain is assembled from TRBV7-3 and TRBJ2-5; the D gene remains uncertain. The material sequenced was PBMCs or T cells enriched from blood (not recorded which). The CDR3 protein sequence reads: CASSPSGQETQYF. The DNA is TGTGCCAGCAGCCCCTCAGGCCAAGAGACCCAGTACTTC.